Included here is one T cell receptor beta chain sequence, with context. Its antigen specificity is not known. There are no base qualities to consult, and no much larger clone falls within one base. These data are taken from a study of T cell responses to AZD1222 COVID-19 vaccine (dated by TCRdb to the early 2020s). Notes on the research overall: Because spike-specific TCR depth and breadth did not differ between the two schedules, AZD1222 recipients who got a second dose at roughly 4 weeks were pooled with those who got a second dose at roughly 12 weeks. TCR sequencing covered roughly 230 trial participants: 207 given two doses of AZD1222 and about 26 given two doses of MenACWY control vaccine. Trial participants were enrolled by age into subgroups of 18-55, 56-69 and 70-plus years, and around 150, 29 and 61 TCR-sequenced participants, respectively, were included in these subgroups.

The CDR3 regions of human TCRbeta chains were subjected to immunosequencing. Per the authors' processing: Repertoire TCRs were checked for matches against a reference library of SARS-CoV-2-specific TCRs that had been generated using the MIRA antigen-specificity platform. Breadth meant the fraction of unique TCRs that were SARS-CoV-2-associated, whereas depth meant the fraction of total T cells that were SARS-CoV-2-associated. Each spike-specific TCR was assigned to its reactive spike region and to a CD4 or CD8 class using the MIRA data. Log10-transformed breadth and depth values were compared by one-way ANOVA with Sidak's multiple comparisons tests. The source is immuneACCESS, and TCRdb retained only in-frame sequences with V and J called. Part of the clones is not carried over; for the studies checked, unresolved V genes explain less than half of this, and the remainder is unexplained. The V and J calls and clone size come from that table; D and trimming were worked out from the DNA. Within this sample are 110,000 to 150,000 clones, with around nine tenths of them counted one time only. The biggest ten clones account for approximately 3.6% of the sample.

The sample's time point label, decoded: baseline before first vaccination. Vaccinee samples were obtained from the UK trials COV001 and COV002, which included a single-blind randomized controlled phase 2/3 trial of AZD1222 (ChAdOx1 nCoV-19) in healthy adults. For TCRbeta chain sequencing, PBMC samples were collected from trial participants at day 0 and at day 28 after the second dose. The research as a whole found: Participants were mostly white British and included more females than males, and it was suggested by the authors that clonal diversity may have been underestimated. Reportedly, close to half of the unique spike-specific TCRs recognized epitopes lying outside the regions that are mutated in the B.1.351 and B.1.1.7 variants. Because no day 14 peak-response samples were available, repertoires were characterized only after the peak T cell response. Spike-specific TCR breadth and depth rose significantly after two AZD1222 doses compared with day 0 and with MenACWY recipients. Conclusions about previously exposed vaccinees are limited, since just a handful of AZD1222 recipients were seropositive for SARS-CoV-2 at baseline. Vaccine-associated CD4 TCRs spanned the whole spike protein, with dominant responses in regions 160-218 and 743-854. The 56-69-year group was small, and its depth increase did not reach significance, likely because of low power.

Including the terminal cysteine and phenylalanine, the CDR3 comprises 16 residues. The read is trimmed to its CDR3 DNA, 48 bases read in frame from base 1. The germline ends are 13 bases apart after V is trimmed by 2 bases and J by 2 bases. CDR1 and CDR2 are drawn from the germline V gene (reference sequence): SEHNR, FQNEAQ. The specimen comprised peripheral blood, sampled on day 0 of AZD1222 vaccination. This receptor was taken from an adult in good health. This sequence uses TRBV7-9 and TRBJ1-5; tentative D gene TRBD1, with 6 bases matching. The DNA sequence is TGTGCCAGCAGCTTACAGGGGACGGTTGGCAATCAGCCCCAGCATTTT. Its coded protein is CASSLQGTVGNQPQHF.